The rows below give T cell receptor beta chains drawn from one sample of a study of CD8 T cells in ankylosing spondylitis. TCRdb fed the 5' RACE reads into MiXCR, producing one record per CDR3 protein. The sample carries a few hundred thousand distinct CDR3 sequences, roughly 20% recorded once. The sample was blood, either unsorted or a sorted T cell fraction (not recorded which). The receptors originated from a female donor with ankylosing spondylitis or in good health (not recorded which). CDR3s include the opening cysteine and the closing phenylalanine or tryptophan. Each record gives: J gene, clone size, V gene, D gene, CDR3 protein, CDR3 DNA. A D gene is named only where the DNA matches it firmly. Expanded clones are given a class, and other clones once, few, many or no size at all.

>TRBJ1-3|few|TRBV7-6|NA
CASSLGARGAGNTIYF
TGTGCCAGCAGCTTAGGAGCGCGGGGAGCCGGAAACACCATATATTTT
>TRBJ2-3|NA|TRBV19|NA
CASSIASGNTQYF
TGTGCCAGTAGTATAGCCAGTGGGAATACGCAGTATTTT
>TRBJ1-1|NA|TRBV10-3|TRBD1
CAISEGAMGQGDSEAFF
TGTGCCATCAGTGAAGGGGCCATGGGACAGGGGGACTCTGAAGCTTTCTTT
>TRBJ2-1|few|TRBV12-3/TRBV12-4|NA
CASSFRGWHGEFF
TGTGCCAGCAGTTTTAGAGGTTGGCATGGGGAGTTCTTC
>TRBJ1-1|NA|TRBV12-3/TRBV12-4|TRBD1
CASSLEGARVAFF
TGTGCCAGCAGTTTGGAGGGGGCCAGGGTAGCTTTCTTT
>TRBJ2-3|NA|TRBV20-1|TRBD2
CSARDLTSGTDTQYF
TGCAGTGCTAGAGATTTGACTAGCGGGACAGATACGCAGTATTTT
>TRBJ2-5|NA|TRBV2|TRBD2
CASSELTLAARQETQYF
TGTGCCAGCAGTGAACTTACACTAGCGGCGAGGCAGGAGACCCAGTACTTC
>TRBJ1-2|few|TRBV6-5|NA
CASSYRFGLGYTF
TGTGCCAGCAGTTACCGTTTCGGGCTCGGCTACACCTTC
>TRBJ2-1|many|TRBV20-1|TRBD2
CSASSGYEQFF
TGCAGTGCTAGTAGCGGGTATGAGCAGTTCTTC
>TRBJ2-2|NA|TRBV10-3|NA
CAISETDRDWGTGELFF
TGTGCCATCAGTGAGACTGATCGGGACTGGGGCACCGGGGAGCTGTTTTTT
>TRBJ2-3|NA|TRBV12-3/TRBV12-4|TRBD1
CASSLVQGPDTQYF
TGTGCCAGCAGTTTAGTACAGGGGCCAGATACGCAGTATTTT
>TRBJ2-7|NA|TRBV3-1|NA
CASSQRLGLPYEQYF
TGTGCCAGCAGCCAGAGATTGGGACTGCCCTACGAGCAGTACTTC
>TRBJ2-2|NA|TRBV4-3|NA
CASSHRLPQKANTGELFF
TGCGCCAGCAGCCACCGCCTCCCACAGAAAGCGAACACCGGGGAGCTGTTTTTT
>TRBJ2-5|many|TRBV7-9|NA
CASSRTREEETQYF
TGTGCCAGCAGCCGAACTAGGGAGGAAGAGACCCAGTACTTC
>TRBJ2-7|NA|TRBV19|TRBD1
CATTGSSYEQYF
TGTGCCACGACAGGGAGCTCCTACGAGCAGTACTTC
>TRBJ2-1|many|TRBV7-2|NA
CASSLQGRKVGNEQFF
TGTGCCAGCAGCTTACAGGGGCGTAAGGTTGGCAATGAGCAGTTCTTC
>TRBJ2-7|few|TRBV5-1|NA
CASAGTPTYEQYF
TGCGCCAGCGCCGGGACGCCTACCTACGAGCAGTACTTC
>TRBJ2-2|NA|TRBV5-1|NA
CASSLYRVDTGELFF
TGCGCCAGCAGCTTGTACAGGGTGGACACCGGGGAGCTGTTTTTT
>TRBJ1-1|NA|TRBV6-5|NA
CASSYPSGDVNTEAFF
TGTGCCAGCAGTTACCCGTCAGGGGACGTGAACACTGAAGCTTTCTTT
>TRBJ1-1|NA|TRBV6-1|NA
CASSKPGRGANTEAFF
TGTGCCAGCAGTAAGCCGGGTCGCGGGGCGAACACTGAAGCTTTCTTT
>TRBJ2-3|NA|TRBV9|TRBD1
CASSALTGDTDTQYF
TGTGCCAGCAGCGCCCTGACAGGGGATACAGATACGCAGTATTTT
>TRBJ2-2|few|TRBV6-1|TRBD2
CASSRLAGEAGELFF
TGTGCCAGCAGTCGACTAGCGGGAGAGGCCGGGGAGCTGTTTTTT
>TRBJ1-1|NA|TRBV12-3/TRBV12-4|NA
CASREQGLNTEAFF
TGTGCCAGCAGAGAACAGGGATTGAACACTGAAGCTTTCTTT
>TRBJ2-3|NA|TRBV3-1|TRBD1
CASSQWRTGDTDTQYF
TGTGCCAGCAGCCAGTGGAGGACAGGGGACACAGATACGCAGTATTTT
>TRBJ2-3|NA|TRBV6-2/TRBV6-3|TRBD2
CASRWGLAAFTDTQYF
TGTGCCAGCAGATGGGGACTAGCGGCTTTCACAGATACGCAGTATTTT
>TRBJ1-2|few|TRBV25-1|TRBD1
CASSSPGQPYGYTF
TGTGCCAGCAGCTCACCGGGACAGCCTTATGGCTACACCTTC
>TRBJ2-5|many|TRBV29-1|TRBD2
CSVVPLGLAEKETQYF
TGCAGCGTCGTTCCCCTGGGACTAGCGGAAAAAGAGACCCAGTACTTC
>TRBJ2-1|many|TRBV29-1|NA
CSVGHPGNEQFF
TGCAGCGTTGGCCACCCGGGGAATGAGCAGTTCTTC
>TRBJ2-7|few|TRBV27|NA
CASSPFIGRVDEQYF
TGTGCCAGCAGTCCTTTCATCGGGAGAGTCGACGAGCAGTACTTC
>TRBJ2-7|NA|TRBV6-2/TRBV6-3|TRBD2
CASSYRWRENYEQYF
TGTGCCAGCAGTTACAGGTGGCGGGAGAACTACGAGCAGTACTTC
>TRBJ2-1|NA|TRBV6-1|TRBD2
CASGIGTSGYNEQFF
TGTGCCAGCGGAATCGGGACTAGCGGGTACAATGAGCAGTTCTTC
>TRBJ2-1|NA|TRBV7-8|NA
CASSLRVPREQFF
TGTGCCAGCAGCTTAAGGGTCCCTAGGGAGCAGTTCTTC
>TRBJ2-7|few|TRBV5-1|TRBD2
CASSLSGSEGLGEQYF
TGCGCCAGCAGCTTGTCCGGTTCAGAGGGACTAGGGGAGCAGTACTTC
>TRBJ2-7|NA|TRBV27|TRBD1
CASSRRLQGQGNEQYF
TGTGCCAGCAGTCGTAGACTACAGGGACAGGGTAACGAGCAGTACTTC
>TRBJ2-5|many|TRBV20-1|TRBD2
CSALIKGRGETQYF
TGCAGTGCCTTAATCAAGGGGCGGGGGGAGACCCAGTACTTC
>TRBJ2-2|few|TRBV5-5|NA
CASSDRAPNTGELFF
TGTGCCAGCAGCGACCGGGCTCCGAACACCGGGGAGCTGTTTTTT
>TRBJ2-7|few|TRBV29-1|TRBD1
CSVGQRQGGEQYF
TGCAGCGTTGGCCAGAGACAGGGGGGAGAGCAGTACTTC
>TRBJ2-7|NA|TRBV4-3|TRBD2
CASSQLRGGSYEQYF
TGCGCCAGCAGCCAACTTCGCGGGGGGAGCTACGAGCAGTACTTC